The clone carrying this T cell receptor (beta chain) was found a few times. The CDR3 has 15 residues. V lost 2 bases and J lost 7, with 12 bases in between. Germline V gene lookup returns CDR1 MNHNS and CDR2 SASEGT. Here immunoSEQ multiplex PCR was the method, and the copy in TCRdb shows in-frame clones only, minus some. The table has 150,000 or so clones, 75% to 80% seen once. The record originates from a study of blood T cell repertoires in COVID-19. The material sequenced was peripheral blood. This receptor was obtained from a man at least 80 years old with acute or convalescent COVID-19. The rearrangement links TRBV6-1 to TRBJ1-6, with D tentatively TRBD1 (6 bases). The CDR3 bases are TGTGCCAGCAGTGAACGGACAGTTGACAATTCACCCCTCCACTTT. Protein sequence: CASSERTVDNSPLHF.